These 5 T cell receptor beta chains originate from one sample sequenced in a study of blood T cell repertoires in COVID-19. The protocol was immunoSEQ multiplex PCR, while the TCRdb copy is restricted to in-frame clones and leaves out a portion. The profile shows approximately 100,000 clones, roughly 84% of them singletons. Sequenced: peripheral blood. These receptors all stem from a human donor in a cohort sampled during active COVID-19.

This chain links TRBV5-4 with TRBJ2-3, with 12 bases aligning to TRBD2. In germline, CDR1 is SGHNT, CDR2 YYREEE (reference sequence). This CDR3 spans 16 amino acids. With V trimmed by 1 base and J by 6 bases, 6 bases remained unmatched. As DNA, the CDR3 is TGTGCCAGCAGCTTGATGCTAGCGGGAGGGTCCGATACGCAGTATTTT. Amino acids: CASSLMLAGGSDTQYF. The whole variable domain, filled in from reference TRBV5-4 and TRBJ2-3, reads ETGVTQSPTHLIKTRGQQVTLRCSSQSGHNTVSWYQQALGQGPQFIFQYYREEENGRGNFPPRFSGLQFPNYSSELNVNALELDDSALYLCASSLMLAGGSDTQYFGPGTRLTVL.

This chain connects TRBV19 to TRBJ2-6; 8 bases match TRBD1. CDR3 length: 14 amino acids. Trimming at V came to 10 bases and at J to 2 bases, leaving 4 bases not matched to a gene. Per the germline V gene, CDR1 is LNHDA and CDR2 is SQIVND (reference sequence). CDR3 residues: CATQDRAGANVLTF. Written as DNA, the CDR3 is TGTGCCACCCAGGACAGGGCTGGGGCCAACGTCCTGACTTTC.

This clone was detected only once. The CDR3 spells CASSLRLEETQYF. Written as DNA, the CDR3 is TGTGCCAGCAGCTTGAGACTCGAAGAGACCCAGTACTTC. This chain joins TRBV5-8 and TRBJ2-5, with no clear D. The CDR3 covers 13 residues. The germline CDR1 and CDR2 sequences are SGHTS and YDEGEE. Trimming left V 1 base short and J 3 bases short, with 7 bases between.

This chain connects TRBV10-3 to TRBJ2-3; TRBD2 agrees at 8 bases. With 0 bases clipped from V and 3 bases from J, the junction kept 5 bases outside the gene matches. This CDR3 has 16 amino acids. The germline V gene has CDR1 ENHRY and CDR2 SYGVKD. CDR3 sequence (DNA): TGTGCCATCAGTGAGTCTTCCCGGGGGGGGACAGATACGCAGTATTTT. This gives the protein CAISESSRGGTDTQYF.

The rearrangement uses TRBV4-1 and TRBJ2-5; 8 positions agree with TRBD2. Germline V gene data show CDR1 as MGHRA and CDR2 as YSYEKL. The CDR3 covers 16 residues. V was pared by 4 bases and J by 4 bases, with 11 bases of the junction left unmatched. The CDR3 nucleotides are TGCGCCAGCAGCCGGACCGGGACTAGTCTTATAGAGACCCAGTACTTC. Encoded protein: CASSRTGTSLIETQYF.